The T cell receptor beta chain under discussion was sequenced for a study of cytomegalovirus exposure and HLA in healthy donors. Study observations and caveats: The sole available immune exposure information was CMV serostatus.

In the PCR, 60 Vbeta and 13 Jbeta primers were used. Original analysis: The authors later counted 65 million to 90 million unique TCR beta chains, 9.5 million to 13 million of them shared. TCRdb's copy holds only in-frame clones and misses some; the assay was immunoSEQ multiplex PCR. That table gives V, J and clone size, and the DNA gave D and trimming. Across about 170,000 clones, the top ten clones capture approximately 0.8% of the sample. Note on this clone: What it binds is unknown.

CDR3 size: 12 residues. Germline CDR1 reads SGHTA; CDR2 reads FQGNSA. The trim removed 8 bases at V and 9 bases at J, leaving 5 bases unmatched. This TCR was sampled from a woman aged 18-30 years in good health and CMV-seropositive. The sequenced material came from PBMCs. The chain has TRBV7-2 and TRBJ2-1; 9 bases align to TRBD2. The DNA of the CDR3 is TGTGCCAGCGGCGGTAGCGGGGGTGAGCAGTTCTTC. Translating it yields CASGGSGGEQFF. Complete variable domain (other parts from reference TRBV7-2 and TRBJ2-1): GAGVSQSPSNKVTEKGKDVELRCDPISGHTALYWYRQSLGQGLEFLIYFQGNSAPDKSGLPSDRFSAERTGGSVSTLTIQRTQQEDSAVYLCASGGSGGEQFFGPGTRLTVL.